This TCR beta chain originates from a study of T cell responses to AZD1222 COVID-19 vaccine. Findings and limits, study-wide: Possibly, clonal diversity was underestimated; donors were largely white British and included more females. Samples come after the peak T cell response, not at day 14.

Germline V CDR1 and CDR2: SGHNT, YYREEE (reference sequence). Deletions cut 4 bases from V and 6 bases from J, with 19 bases between. The CDR3 runs to 16 residues. Concerning this clone itself: Antigen: not known.

Assay used: immunoSEQ multiplex PCR; TCRdb lists only in-frame clones, some missing. The data contain 65,000 to 80,000 clones, 88% of them singletons. This clonotype originated in an adult who received the MenACWY meningococcal vaccine as a control. Sequenced material: peripheral blood, taken 28 days after the second dose of the MenACWY control vaccine. V is TRBV5-4 and J is TRBJ2-2; weak D call: TRBD2 (7 bases). CDR3 DNA: TGTGCCAGCAGCCCGGGTCGGGGGGCGCTGGCCGGGGAGCTGTTTTTT. Translating it yields CASSPGRGALAGELFF.